A single sample is the source of the 23 T cell receptor beta chains below, sequenced in a study of CD8+CD57+ T cells in acquired aplastic anemia. Investigators profiled TCR beta VDJ and CDR3 from genomic DNA template. TCRdb independently ran MiXCR on the reads; one entry per CDR3 protein. The sample lists some 290,000 distinct CDR3 sequences, 50% to 70% occurring once. The sample consisted of sorted CD4+, CD8+, or CD8+CD57+ T cells (not recorded which) from PBMCs. The receptors derive from a human donor with severe aplastic anemia or a healthy control (not recorded which).

This rearrangement joins TRBV7-8 to TRBJ2-5, with 7 bases fitting TRBD2. The germline V gene has CDR1 SGHVS and CDR2 FQNEAQ. The CDR3 covers 16 residues. V was clipped by 5 bases and J by 5 bases; unmatched bases: 14. CDR3 bases: TGTGCCAGCAGCCTGGGGAGGGCCGTAGCCGGGGAGACCCAGTACTTC. This encodes CASSLGRAVAGETQYF. Drawing the rest from reference TRBV7-8 and TRBJ2-5, the complete variable domain is GAGVSQSPRYKVAKRGQDVALRCDPISGHVSLFWYQQALGQGPEFLTYFQNEAQLDKSGLPSDRFFAERPEGSVSTLKIQRTQQEDSAVYLCASSLGRAVAGETQYFGPGTRLLVL.

V and J are TRBV24-1 and TRBJ2-1, with 10 bases lining up with TRBD1. The J segment lost 5 bases and the V segment lost 2 bases, leaving 5 bases of the junction unmatched. The CDR3 length is 16 residues. Germline V lookup: CDR1 KGHDR, CDR2 SFDVKD. The CDR3 sequence is CATSDSPGTGDNEQFF. DNA of the CDR3: TGTGCCACCAGTGATTCCCCGGGGACAGGGGACAATGAGCAGTTCTTC.

The chain has TRBV20-1 and TRBJ2-5, with TRBD1 matching over 7 bases. The CDR3 covers 14 residues. Germline V lookup: CDR1 DFQATT, CDR2 SNEGSKA (reference sequence). Trimming took 6 bases from V and 2 from J; bases not matched to a gene: 9. The CDR3 nucleotides read TGCAGTGCCACCTCCTCGACAGGGCAAGAGACCCAGTACTTC. Translating gives CSATSSTGQETQYF.

This sequence joins TRBV2 and TRBJ1-5; 11 bases match TRBD1. This CDR3 has 16 residues. Per the germline V gene, CDR1 is SNHLY and CDR2 is FYNNEI. Trimming cost V 7 bases and J 3 bases; bases outside gene matches: 8. This CDR3 reads CASTDGDRGYNQPQHF. The CDR3, as DNA: TGTGCCAGCACCGATGGGGACAGGGGGTACAATCAGCCCCAGCATTTT.

V and J are TRBV5-6 and TRBJ1-2; D not resolved. V lost 6 bases and J 7 bases, leaving 13 bases between the germline ends. CDR3 size: 12 residues. Per the germline V gene, CDR1 is SGHDT and CDR2 is YYEEEE. CDR3 amino acids: CASTFDSVGYTF. The CDR3 bases are TGTGCCAGCACCTTCGACTCGGTTGGCTACACCTTC.

This clonotype occurred a few times. This sequence joins TRBV20-1 and TRBJ1-5, with D hard to call. There are 14 residues in the CDR3. V was shortened by 1 base and J by 2 bases, with 9 bases between the two germline ends. Germline V CDR1 and CDR2: DFQATT, SNEGSKA (reference sequence). This CDR3 reads CSARVGIGNQPQHF. CDR3 DNA: TGCAGTGCTAGAGTAGGGATCGGCAATCAGCCCCAGCATTTT.

In its sample, this clonotype was seen once. V is TRBV7-9 and J is TRBJ2-7; 7 bases are a match to TRBD2. Germline lookup yields CDR1 SEHNR and CDR2 FQNEAQ (reference sequence). CDR3 length equals 16 residues. V gave up 3 bases and J gave up 1 base; unmatched junction bases: 9. The CDR3 nucleotides are TGTGCCAGCAGCTTGAGTCTAGCGGAGTCTTCCTACGAGCAGTACTTC. Residues: CASSLSLAESSYEQYF.

This chain uses TRBV29-1 with TRBJ1-1, with D perhaps matching TRBD1 (5 bases). Germline CDR1 is SQVTM and CDR2 is ANQGSEA. V was pared by 8 bases and J by 2 bases, with 15 bases between. This CDR3 has 13 residues. CDR3 loop: CSYIQDINTEAFF. In DNA, the CDR3 is TGCAGCTATATCCAGGACATAAACACTGAAGCTTTCTTT.

This rearrangement joins TRBV7-8 to TRBJ1-1; D is ambiguous. Germline V gene lookup returns CDR1 SGHVS and CDR2 FQNEAQ. The CDR3 consists of 15 residues. The V gene lost 2 bases and the J gene lost 7 bases, with 17 bases spanning the gap. CDR3 in amino acids: CASSLTTALLGEAFF. CDR3 coding DNA: TGTGCCAGCAGCTTAACCACAGCCCTTCTGGGTGAAGCTTTCTTT.

In regard to this clonotype: This clone may be a read error of a much larger clone one base away. The chain joins TRBV2 to TRBJ1-4; 8 bases map to TRBD1. With the DNA end fitting TRBJ1-3 better, the J assignment may be wrong. The CDR3 is 15 residues long. The germline CDR1 and CDR2 sequences are SNHLY and FYNNEI. CDR3 amino acids: CANKGQAISGNTIYF. CDR3 bases: TGTGCCAACAAGGGACAGGCTATCTCTGGAAACACCATATATTTT.

Notes on this clonotype: Compared with germline, one end of the junction differs, possibly owing to a read error. J is TRBJ1-2 and V is TRBV24-1, with D uncertain. CDR1 and CDR2 from the germline V gene are KGHDR and SFDVKD. This CDR3 comprises 14 residues. The CDR3 sequence is CATSDLLRNYGYIF. The CDR3, as DNA: TGTGCCACCAGTGATTTGCTCAGGAACTATGGCTACATCTTC.

This clonotype has a single count. The rearrangement uses TRBV20-1 and TRBJ2-3; D is ambiguous. Germline V gene data show CDR1 as DFQATT and CDR2 as SNEGSKA (reference sequence). The length of the CDR3 is 13 residues. V was shortened by 2 bases and J by 2 bases, with 8 bases between the two germline ends. In DNA, the CDR3 is TGCAGTGCTAGAAGTGGTGCCACAGATACGCAGTATTTT. This sequence encodes CSARSGATDTQYF.

This clonotype has at least ten counts. The rearrangement uses TRBV7-9 and TRBJ1-4; tentative D call: TRBD1 (6 bases). Germline values: CDR1 SEHNR, CDR2 FQNEAQ (reference sequence). Deletions cut 5 bases from V and 7 bases from J, with 11 bases between. The CDR3 loop spans 13 amino acids. CDR3 region: CASSRRGSEKLFF. The CDR3 coding sequence is TGTGCCAGCAGCCGCAGGGGATCTGAAAAACTGTTTTTT. Combining the CDR3 with reference TRBV7-9 and TRBJ1-4 gives the whole variable domain DTGVSQNPRHKITKRGQNVTFRCDPISEHNRLYWYRQTLGQGPEFLTYFQNEAQLEKSRLLSDRFSAERPKGSFSTLEIQRTEQGDSAMYLCASSRRGSEKLFFGSGTQLSVL.

On this clonotype: Since a much larger clone is just one base distant, this may be a read error. Here the CDR3 omits its conserved ending phenylalanine or tryptophan, so a read error is the likely source. The chain uses TRBV24-1 and TRBJ2-7; 7 positions agree with TRBD2. J gave up 5 bases and V 11 bases, and 17 bases lay outside the gene matches. Germline values: CDR1 KGHDR, CDR2 SFDVKD. The CDR3 is 15 residues long. The CDR3 DNA reads TGTGCCAGCAGCCCCTGGCCGTTGGGGGGGGACGAGCAGTACCTC. It codes for CASSPWPLGGDEQYL.

The V call is TRBV7-9, the J call TRBJ1-2, with a weak D call TRBD1 (5 bases). Germline CDR1 reads SEHNR; CDR2 reads FQNEAQ (reference sequence). The ends were cut back, 5 bases at V and 4 bases at J, with 17 bases in the middle. The CDR3 totals 15 residues. Written as DNA, the CDR3 is TGTGCCAGCAGCGTAGTTGAGGGGACCTCCTATGGCTACACCTTC. It codes for CASSVVEGTSYGYTF.

The chain is built from TRBV7-9 and TRBJ2-7; no definite D call. V was trimmed by 4 bases and J by 2 bases, leaving 9 bases between them. The CDR3 spans 13 residues. Germline assignment: CDR1 SEHNR and CDR2 FQNEAQ (reference sequence). The CDR3 region is CASSSASTYEQYF. DNA of the CDR3: TGTGCCAGCAGCTCCGCATCGACCTACGAGCAGTACTTC. Variable domain in full (rest from reference TRBV7-9 and TRBJ2-7): DTGVSQNPRHKITKRGQNVTFRCDPISEHNRLYWYRQTLGQGPEFLTYFQNEAQLEKSRLLSDRFSAERPKGSFSTLEIQRTEQGDSAMYLCASSSASTYEQYFGPGTRLTVT.

About this clonotype: Being one base from a much bigger clone, this may be a read error. The V call is TRBV25-1, the J call TRBJ1-6; 8 bases map to TRBD1. From germline, CDR1 is MGHDK and CDR2 SYGVNS. V was clipped by 5 bases and J by 4 bases; unmatched bases: 7. The CDR3 consists of 16 residues. The chain's CDR3 is CASSYRQGFYNSPLHF. For the CDR3, the DNA is TGTGCCAGCAGTTATCGACAGGGGTTTTATAATTCACCCCTCCACTTT. The whole variable domain, filled in from reference TRBV25-1 and TRBJ1-6, reads EADIYQTPRYLVIGTGKKITLECSQTMGHDKMYWYQQDPGMELHLIHYSYGVNSTEKGDLSSESTVSRIRTEHFPLTLESARPSHTSQYLCASSYRQGFYNSPLHFGNGTRLTVT.

The chain recombines TRBV2 with TRBJ1-2; the D is unclear. V shed 6 bases and J shed 4 bases, with 6 bases lying between them. Germline values: CDR1 SNHLY, CDR2 FYNNEI. CDR3 length: 11 residues. Written as DNA, the CDR3 is TGTGCCAGCAGGGCTCCCTATGGCTACACCTTC. Translating it yields CASRAPYGYTF.

The genes are TRBV20-1 and TRBJ1-2, with D possibly matching TRBD1 (5 bases). V was clipped by 7 bases and J by 5 bases, with 20 bases between them. CDR3 length: 14 residues. The germline V gene has CDR1 DFQATT and CDR2 SNEGSKA (reference sequence). The CDR3 is CSVTGTSGGYGYTF. The CDR3 DNA follows: TGCAGTGTGACCGGGACTAGCGGGGGGTATGGCTACACCTTC.

V and J are TRBV19 and TRBJ1-2; D is ambiguous. Trimming cost V 9 bases and J 2 bases, with 19 bases left between them. The CDR3 length is 15 residues. Germline lookup yields CDR1 LNHDA and CDR2 SQIVND (reference sequence). The CDR3 loop reads CASSPSSPPNYGYTF. CDR3 nucleotide sequence: TGTGCCAGCAGTCCGAGCTCTCCTCCGAACTATGGCTACACCTTC. Supplemented by reference TRBV19 and TRBJ1-2, the full variable domain reads DGGITQSPKYLFRKEGQNVTLSCEQNLNHDAMYWYRQDPGQGLRLIYYSQIVNDFQKGDIAEGYSVSREKKESFPLTVTSAQKNPTAFYLCASSPSSPPNYGYTFGSGTRLTVV.

The chain couples TRBV24-1 to TRBJ2-2, with 9 bases lining up with TRBD2. The CDR3 contains 16 residues. Germline V lookup: CDR1 KGHDR, CDR2 SFDVKD. With 6 bases clipped from V and 6 bases from J, the junction kept 10 bases outside the gene matches. CDR3 in DNA: TGTGCCACCAGTCCAAATCATAGCGGGAGCGCCGGGGAGCTGTTTTTT. This encodes CATSPNHSGSAGELFF.

V and J are TRBV29-1 and TRBJ2-1; D gene unclear. Germline lookup yields CDR1 SQVTM and CDR2 ANQGSEA. The V end lost 6 bases, the J end lost 3 bases, and 6 bases lay between the germline ends. CDR3 length equals 11 residues. CDR3 DNA sequence: TGCAGCGTAGGGCTCTACAATGAGCAGTTCTTC. As protein: CSVGLYNEQFF.

The rearrangement links TRBV14 to TRBJ1-1; the D gene is possibly TRBD1 (5 bases). The CDR3 consists of 15 residues. CDR1 and CDR2 (germline): SGHDN, FVKESK. Trimming stripped 1 base from V and 2 bases from J, with 11 bases between. The DNA for the CDR3 is TGTGCCAGCAGCCAAGTAACAGGCAGCAACACTGAAGCTTTCTTT. The encoded protein is CASSQVTGSNTEAFF. Based on the CDR3 plus reference TRBV14 and TRBJ1-1, the full variable domain is EAGVTQFPSHSVIEKGQTVTLRCDPISGHDNLYWYRRVMGKEIKFLLHFVKESKQDESGMPNNRFLAERTGGTYSTLKVQPAELEDSGVYFCASSQVTGSNTEAFFGQGTRLTVV.